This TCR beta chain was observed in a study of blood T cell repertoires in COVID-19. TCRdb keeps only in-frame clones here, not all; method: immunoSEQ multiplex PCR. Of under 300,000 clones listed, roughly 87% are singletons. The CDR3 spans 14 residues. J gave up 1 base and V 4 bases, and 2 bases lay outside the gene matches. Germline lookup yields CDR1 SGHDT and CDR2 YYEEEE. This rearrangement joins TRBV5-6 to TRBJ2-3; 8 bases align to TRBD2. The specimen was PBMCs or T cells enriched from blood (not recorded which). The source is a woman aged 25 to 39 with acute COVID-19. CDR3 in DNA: TGTGCCAGCAGCCTAGCGGGCCGCACAGATACGCAGTATTTT. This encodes CASSLAGRTDTQYF.